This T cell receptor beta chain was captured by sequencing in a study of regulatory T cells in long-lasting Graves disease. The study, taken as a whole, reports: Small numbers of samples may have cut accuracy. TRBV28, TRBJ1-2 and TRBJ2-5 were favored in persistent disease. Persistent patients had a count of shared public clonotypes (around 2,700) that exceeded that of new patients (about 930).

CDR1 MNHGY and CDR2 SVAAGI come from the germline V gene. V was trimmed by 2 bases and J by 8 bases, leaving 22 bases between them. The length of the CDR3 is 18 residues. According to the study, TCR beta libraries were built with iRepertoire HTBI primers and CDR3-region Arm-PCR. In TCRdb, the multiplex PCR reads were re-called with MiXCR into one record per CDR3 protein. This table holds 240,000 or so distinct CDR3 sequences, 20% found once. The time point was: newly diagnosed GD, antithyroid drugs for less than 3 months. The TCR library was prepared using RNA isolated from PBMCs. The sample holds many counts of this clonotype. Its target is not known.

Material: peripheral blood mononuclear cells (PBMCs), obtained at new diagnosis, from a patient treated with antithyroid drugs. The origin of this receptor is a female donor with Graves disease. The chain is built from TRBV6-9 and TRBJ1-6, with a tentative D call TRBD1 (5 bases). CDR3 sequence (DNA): TGTGCCAGCAGTTATACAGGTCCACATTACTGGGTGGATTCACCCCTCCACTTT. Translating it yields CASSYTGPHYWVDSPLHF.